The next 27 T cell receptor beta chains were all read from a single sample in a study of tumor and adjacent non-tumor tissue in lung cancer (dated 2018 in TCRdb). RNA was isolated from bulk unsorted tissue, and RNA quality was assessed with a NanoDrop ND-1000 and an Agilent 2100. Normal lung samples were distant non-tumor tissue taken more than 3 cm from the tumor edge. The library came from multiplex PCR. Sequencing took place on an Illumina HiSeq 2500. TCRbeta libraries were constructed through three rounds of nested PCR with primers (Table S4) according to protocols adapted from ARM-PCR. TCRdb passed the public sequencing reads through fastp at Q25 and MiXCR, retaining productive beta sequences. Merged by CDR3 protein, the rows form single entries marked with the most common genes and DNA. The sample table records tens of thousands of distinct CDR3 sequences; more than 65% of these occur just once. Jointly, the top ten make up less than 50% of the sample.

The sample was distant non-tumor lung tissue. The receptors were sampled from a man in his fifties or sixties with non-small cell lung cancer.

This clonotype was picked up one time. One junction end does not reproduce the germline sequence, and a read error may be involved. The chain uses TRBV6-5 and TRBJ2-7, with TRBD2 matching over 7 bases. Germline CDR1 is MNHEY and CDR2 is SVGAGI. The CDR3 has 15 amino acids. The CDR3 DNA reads TGTACCAGCTGTTACTCGAGGCGGGAGACTGCCGAGCAGTACTTC. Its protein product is CTSCYSRRETAEQYF.

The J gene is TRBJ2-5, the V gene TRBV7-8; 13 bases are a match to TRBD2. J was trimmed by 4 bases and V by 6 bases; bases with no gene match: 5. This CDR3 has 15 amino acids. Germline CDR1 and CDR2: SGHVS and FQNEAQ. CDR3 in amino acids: CASSWTSGGSETQYF. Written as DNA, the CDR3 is TGTGCCAGCAGTTGGACTAGCGGGGGCTCAGAGACCCAGTACTTC.

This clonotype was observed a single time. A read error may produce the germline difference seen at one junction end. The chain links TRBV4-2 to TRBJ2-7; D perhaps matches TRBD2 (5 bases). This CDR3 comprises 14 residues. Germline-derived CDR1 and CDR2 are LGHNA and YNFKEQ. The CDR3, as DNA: TGTGCCAGGAGCCAAGAAGGGAGCGCCTACGAGCAGTATTTC. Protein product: CARSQEGSAYEQYF.

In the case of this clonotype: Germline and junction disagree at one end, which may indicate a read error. CDR3 residues: CASSPTDEQCF. In DNA, the CDR3 is TGTGCCAGCTCACCAACTGACGAGCAGTGCTTC. This rearrangement joins TRBV18 to TRBJ2-7; no clear D. Germline assignment: CDR1 KGHSH and CDR2 LQKENI. The CDR3 totals 11 residues.

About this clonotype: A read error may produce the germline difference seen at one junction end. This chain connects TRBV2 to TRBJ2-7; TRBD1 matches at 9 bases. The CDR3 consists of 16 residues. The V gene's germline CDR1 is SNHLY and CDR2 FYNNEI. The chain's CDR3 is CASSDGPGTGFHEQHF. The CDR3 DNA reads TGTGCCAGCAGTGACGGCCCCGGGACAGGGTTCCACGAGCAGCACTTC.

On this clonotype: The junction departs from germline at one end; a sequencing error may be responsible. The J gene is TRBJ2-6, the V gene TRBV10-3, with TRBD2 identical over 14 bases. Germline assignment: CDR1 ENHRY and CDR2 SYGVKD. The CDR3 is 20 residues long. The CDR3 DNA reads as TGTGCCATCTGTGAACATGAGACTAGCGGGAGGGATTCTGGGGCCAACGTCCTGACTTTC. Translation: CAICEHETSGRDSGANVLTF.

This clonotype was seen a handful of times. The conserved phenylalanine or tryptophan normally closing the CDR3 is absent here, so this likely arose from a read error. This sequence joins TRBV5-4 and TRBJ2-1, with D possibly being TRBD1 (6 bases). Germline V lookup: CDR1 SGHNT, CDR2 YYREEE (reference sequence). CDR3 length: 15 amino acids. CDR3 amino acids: CASSSSQGFMYEQFL. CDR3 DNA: TGTGCCAGCAGCTCCTCGCAGGGGTTCATGTATGAACAGTTCTTA.

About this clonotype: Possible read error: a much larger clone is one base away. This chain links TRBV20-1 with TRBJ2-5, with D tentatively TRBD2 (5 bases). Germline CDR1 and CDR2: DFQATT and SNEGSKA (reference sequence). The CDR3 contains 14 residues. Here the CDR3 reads CSARVDGGGEIQYF. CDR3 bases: TGCAGTGCTAGAGTGGATGGCGGAGGAGAGATCCAGTACTTC.

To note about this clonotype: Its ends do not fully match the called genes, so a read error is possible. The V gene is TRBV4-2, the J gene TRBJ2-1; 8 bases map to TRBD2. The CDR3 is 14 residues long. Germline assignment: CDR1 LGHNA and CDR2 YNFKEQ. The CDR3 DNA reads TGTGCCAGCAGTACTAGCGGACAAAACAATGAGAAGTCCTTC. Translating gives CASSTSGQNNEKSF.

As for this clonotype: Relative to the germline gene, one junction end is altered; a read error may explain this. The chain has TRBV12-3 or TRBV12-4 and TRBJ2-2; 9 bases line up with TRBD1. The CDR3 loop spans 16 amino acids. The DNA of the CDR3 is TGTGCCGGCAGCTCTGGGACAGGGTGGAACACCGTGGAGCTGTTTTTT. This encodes CAGSSGTGWNTVELFF.

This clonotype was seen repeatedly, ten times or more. The CDR3 DNA reads TGTGCCAGCACCGGCGGGGTCAGACATAATGAAAAACTGTTTTTT. This gives the protein CASTGGVRHNEKLFF. The genes are TRBV28 and TRBJ1-4; no reliable D call. The CDR3 has 15 amino acids. Trimming removed 7 bases at V and 4 bases at J, with 16 bases between. Germline CDR1 is MDHEN and CDR2 is SYDVKM. The whole variable domain, filled in from reference TRBV28 and TRBJ1-4, reads DVKVTQSSRYLVKRTGEKVFLECVQDMDHENMFWYRQDPGLGLRLIYFSYDVKMKEKGDIPEGYSVSREKKERFSLILESASTNQTSMYLCASTGGVRHNEKLFFGSGTQLSVL.

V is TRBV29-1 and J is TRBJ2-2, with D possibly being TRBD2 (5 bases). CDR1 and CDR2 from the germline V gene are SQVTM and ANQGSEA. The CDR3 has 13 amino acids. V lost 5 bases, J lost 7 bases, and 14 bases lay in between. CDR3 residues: CSVRTGSHGELFF. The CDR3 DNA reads TGCAGCGTTAGAACGGGGTCCCACGGGGAGCTGTTTTTT.

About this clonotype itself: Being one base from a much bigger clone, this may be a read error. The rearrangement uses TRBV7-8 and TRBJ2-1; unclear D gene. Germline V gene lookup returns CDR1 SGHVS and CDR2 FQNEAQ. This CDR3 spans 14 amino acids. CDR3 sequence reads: CTSSYGRTYNEQFF. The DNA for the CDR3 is TGTACCAGCAGCTACGGGCGTACCTACAATGAGCAGTTCTTC.

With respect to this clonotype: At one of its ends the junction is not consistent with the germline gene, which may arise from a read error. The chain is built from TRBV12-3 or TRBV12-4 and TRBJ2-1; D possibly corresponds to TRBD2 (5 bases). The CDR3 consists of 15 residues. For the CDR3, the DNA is TGTACCAGCAGCTTCCCTCAGCGGAACCGCAATGAGCAGTTCTTC. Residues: CTSSFPQRNRNEQFF.

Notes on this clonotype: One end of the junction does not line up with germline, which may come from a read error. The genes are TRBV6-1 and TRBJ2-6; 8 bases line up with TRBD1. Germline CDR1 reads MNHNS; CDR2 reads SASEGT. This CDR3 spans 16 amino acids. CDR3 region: CASNQGAFSGANVLSF. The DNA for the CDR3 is TGTGCAAGCAATCAGGGGGCATTCTCTGGGGCCAACGTCCTGAGTTTC.

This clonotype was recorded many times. CDR3 in amino acids: CASSLQTGSYNEQFF. For the CDR3, the DNA is TGCGCCAGCAGCTTGCAGACAGGATCCTACAATGAGCAGTTCTTC. The chain links TRBV5-1 to TRBJ2-1; D perhaps matches TRBD1 (6 bases). CDR1 is SGHRS and CDR2 is YFSETQ in the germline V gene. Trimming took off 1 base at V and 1 base at J, with 9 bases between the two ends. CDR3 length: 15 residues.

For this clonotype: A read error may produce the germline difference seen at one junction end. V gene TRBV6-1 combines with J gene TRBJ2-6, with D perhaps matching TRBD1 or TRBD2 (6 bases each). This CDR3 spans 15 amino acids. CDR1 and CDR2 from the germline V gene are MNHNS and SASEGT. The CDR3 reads CVSSEGGGGPNVLTF. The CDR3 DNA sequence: TGTGTCAGCAGTGAAGGAGGAGGGGGGCCCAACGTCCTGACTTTC.

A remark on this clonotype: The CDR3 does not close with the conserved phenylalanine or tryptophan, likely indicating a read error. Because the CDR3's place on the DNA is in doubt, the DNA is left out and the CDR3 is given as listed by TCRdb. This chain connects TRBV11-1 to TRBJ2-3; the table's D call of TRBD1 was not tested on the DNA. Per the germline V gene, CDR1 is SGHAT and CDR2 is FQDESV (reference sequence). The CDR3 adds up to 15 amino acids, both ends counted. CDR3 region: CASSPGTGFTDMQYL.

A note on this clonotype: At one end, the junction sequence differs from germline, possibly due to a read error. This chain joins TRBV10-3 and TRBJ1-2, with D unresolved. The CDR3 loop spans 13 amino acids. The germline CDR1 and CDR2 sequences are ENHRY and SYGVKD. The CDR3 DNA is TGTACCATCAGTGAAGACTCTCGCGGCGGCTACACCTTC. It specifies CTISEDSRGGYTF.

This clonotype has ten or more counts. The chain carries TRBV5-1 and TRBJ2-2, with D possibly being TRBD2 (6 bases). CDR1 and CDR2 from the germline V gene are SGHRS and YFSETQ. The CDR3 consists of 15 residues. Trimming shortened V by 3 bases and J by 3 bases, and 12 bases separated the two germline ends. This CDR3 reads CASSSGLRDTGELFF. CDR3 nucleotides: TGCGCCAGCAGCTCGGGACTCCGAGACACCGGGGAGCTGTTTTTT.

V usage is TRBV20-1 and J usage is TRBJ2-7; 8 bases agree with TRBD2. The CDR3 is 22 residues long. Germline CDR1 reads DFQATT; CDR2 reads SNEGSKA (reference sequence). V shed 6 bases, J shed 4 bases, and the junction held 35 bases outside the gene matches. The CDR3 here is CSALSPPRVGTSGRALHYEQYF. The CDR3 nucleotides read TGCAGTGCCCTGTCCCCCCCCCGGGTTGGGACTAGTGGGAGGGCCCTTCATTACGAGCAGTACTTC.

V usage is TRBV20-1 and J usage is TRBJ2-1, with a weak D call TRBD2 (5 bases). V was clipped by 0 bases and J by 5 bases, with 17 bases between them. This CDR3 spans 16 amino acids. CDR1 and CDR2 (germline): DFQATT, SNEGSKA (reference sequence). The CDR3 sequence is CSARDYQDLTNNEQFF. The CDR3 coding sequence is TGCAGTGCTAGAGACTACCAGGACTTAACCAACAATGAGCAGTTCTTC.

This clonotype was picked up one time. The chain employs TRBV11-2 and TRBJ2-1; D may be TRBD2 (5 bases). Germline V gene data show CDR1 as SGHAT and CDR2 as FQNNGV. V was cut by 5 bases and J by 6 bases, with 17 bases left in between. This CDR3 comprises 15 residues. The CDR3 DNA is TGTGCCAGCAGCGAAAATCAGAGGGTTGTCAATGAGCAGTTCTTC. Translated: CASSENQRVVNEQFF.

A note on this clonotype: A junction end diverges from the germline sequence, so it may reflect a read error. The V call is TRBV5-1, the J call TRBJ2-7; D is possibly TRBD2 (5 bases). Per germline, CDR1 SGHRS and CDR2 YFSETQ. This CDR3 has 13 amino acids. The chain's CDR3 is CTSSAGPLEEQYF. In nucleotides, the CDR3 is TGCACCAGCAGCGCGGGTCCCCTGGAGGAGCAGTACTTT.

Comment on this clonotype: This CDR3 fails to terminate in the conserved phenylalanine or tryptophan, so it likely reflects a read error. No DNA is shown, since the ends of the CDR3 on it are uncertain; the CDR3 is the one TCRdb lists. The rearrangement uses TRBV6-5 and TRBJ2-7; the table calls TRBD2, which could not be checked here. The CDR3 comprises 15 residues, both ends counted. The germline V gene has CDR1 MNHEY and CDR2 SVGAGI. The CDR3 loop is CASSYSRRETAENYL.

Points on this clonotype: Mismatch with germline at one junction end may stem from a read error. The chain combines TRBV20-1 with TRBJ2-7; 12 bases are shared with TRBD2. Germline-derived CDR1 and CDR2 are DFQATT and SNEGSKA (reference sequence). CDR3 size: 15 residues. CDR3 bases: TGCAGTGCTAGTCCAGGACTAGCGGGATCCTACGATCAGTACTTC. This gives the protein CSASPGLAGSYDQYF.

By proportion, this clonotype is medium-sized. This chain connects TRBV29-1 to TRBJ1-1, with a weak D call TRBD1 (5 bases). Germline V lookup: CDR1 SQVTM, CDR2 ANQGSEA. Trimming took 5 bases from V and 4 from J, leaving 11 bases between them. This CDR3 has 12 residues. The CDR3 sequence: CSVHRSPTEAFF. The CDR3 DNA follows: TGCAGCGTTCACAGGAGCCCCACTGAAGCTTTCTTT.